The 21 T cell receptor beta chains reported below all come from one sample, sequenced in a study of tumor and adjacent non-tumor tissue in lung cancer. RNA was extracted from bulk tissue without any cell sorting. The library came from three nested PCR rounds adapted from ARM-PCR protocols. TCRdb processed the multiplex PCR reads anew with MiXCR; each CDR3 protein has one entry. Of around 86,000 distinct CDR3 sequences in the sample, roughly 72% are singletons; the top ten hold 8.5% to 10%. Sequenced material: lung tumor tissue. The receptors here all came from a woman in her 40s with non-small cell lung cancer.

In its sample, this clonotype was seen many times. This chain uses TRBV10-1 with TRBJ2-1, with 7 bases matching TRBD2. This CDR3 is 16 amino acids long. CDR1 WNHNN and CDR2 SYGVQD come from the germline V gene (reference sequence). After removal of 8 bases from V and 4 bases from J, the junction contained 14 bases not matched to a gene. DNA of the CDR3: TGCGCCAGCTCGAGAGGCGGCCTAGCGGCGTACAATGAGCAGTTCTTC. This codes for CASSRGGLAAYNEQFF.

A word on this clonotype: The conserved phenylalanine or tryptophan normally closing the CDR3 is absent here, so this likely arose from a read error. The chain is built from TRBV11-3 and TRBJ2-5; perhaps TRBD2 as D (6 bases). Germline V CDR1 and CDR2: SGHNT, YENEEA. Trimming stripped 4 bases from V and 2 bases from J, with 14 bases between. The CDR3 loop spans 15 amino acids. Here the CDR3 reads CASSYGGRQQETQYS. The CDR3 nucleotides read TGTGCCAGCAGCTATGGGGGGAGACAGCAAGAGACCCAGTACTCC.

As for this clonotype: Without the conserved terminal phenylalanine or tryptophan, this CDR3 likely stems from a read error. The chain's CDR3 is CASSQDGAGNQAQHY. In DNA, the CDR3 is TGTGCCAGCAGCCAAGACGGGGCCGGCAATCAGGCCCAGCATTAT. This sequence joins TRBV4-2 and TRBJ1-5; weak D call: TRBD1 (5 bases). The CDR3 is 15 amino acids. CDR1 and CDR2 (germline): LGHNA, YNFKEQ.

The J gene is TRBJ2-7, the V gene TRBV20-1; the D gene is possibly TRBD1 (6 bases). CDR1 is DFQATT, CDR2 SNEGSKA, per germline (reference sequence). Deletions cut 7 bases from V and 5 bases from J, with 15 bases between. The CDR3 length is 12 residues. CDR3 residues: CSVGSQGNEQYF. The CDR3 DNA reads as TGCAGTGTCGGATCACAGGGCAACGAGCAGTACTTC.

CDR3 sequence (DNA): TGTGCCACCGAGACAGGGGGCGTCAGTCAGCCCCAGCATTTT. It is translated as CATETGGVSQPQHF. The rearrangement uses TRBV6-2 or TRBV6-3 and TRBJ1-5; TRBD1 agrees at 10 bases. V was pared by 10 bases and J by 6 bases, with 9 bases of the junction left unmatched. Germline CDR1 is MNHEY and CDR2 is SVGEGT. This CDR3 region has 14 residues.

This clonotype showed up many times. The CDR3: CASSLTGGPSNEQFF. The CDR3 coding sequence is TGCGCCAGCAGCTTAACGGGAGGGCCCTCGAATGAGCAGTTCTTC. J is TRBJ2-1 and V is TRBV5-1; 8 bases align to TRBD2. The germline V gene encodes CDR1 SGHRS and CDR2 YFSETQ. V dropped 2 bases and J dropped 7; count of bases not matched to a gene: 8. There are 15 residues in the CDR3. The variable domain in full, completed from reference TRBV5-1 and TRBJ2-1, reads KAGVTQTPRYLIKTRGQQVTLSCSPISGHRSVSWYQQTPGQGLQFLFEYFSETQRNKGNFPGRFSGRQFSNSRSEMNVSTLELGDSALYLCASSLTGGPSNEQFFGPGTRLTVL.

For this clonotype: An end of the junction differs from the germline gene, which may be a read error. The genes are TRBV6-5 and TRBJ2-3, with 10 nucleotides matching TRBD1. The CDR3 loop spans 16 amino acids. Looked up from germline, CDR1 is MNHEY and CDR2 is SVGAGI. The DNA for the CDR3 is TGCGCCAGCAGCCGGACAGGGGGAATTCGCACAGATACGCAGTATTTT. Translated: CASSRTGGIRTDTQYF.

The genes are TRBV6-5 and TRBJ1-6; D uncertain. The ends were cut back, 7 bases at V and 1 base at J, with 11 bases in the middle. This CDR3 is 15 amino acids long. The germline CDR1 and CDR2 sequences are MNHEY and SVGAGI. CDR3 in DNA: TGTGCCAGCACCATGACGAAGTCCTATAATTCACCCCTCCACTTT. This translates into CASTMTKSYNSPLHF.

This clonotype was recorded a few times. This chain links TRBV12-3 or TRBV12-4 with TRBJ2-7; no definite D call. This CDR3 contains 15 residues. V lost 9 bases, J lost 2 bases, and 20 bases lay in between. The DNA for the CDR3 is TGTGCCAGTGTATCCGGACCAGCCCGTCCCTACGAGCAGTACTTC. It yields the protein CASVSGPARPYEQYF.

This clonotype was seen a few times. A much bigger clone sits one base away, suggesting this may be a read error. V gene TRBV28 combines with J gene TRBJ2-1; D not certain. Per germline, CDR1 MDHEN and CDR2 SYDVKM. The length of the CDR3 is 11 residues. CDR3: CGSSLNDEQFF. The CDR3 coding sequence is TGTGGCAGCAGTTTGAACGATGAGCAGTTCTTC.

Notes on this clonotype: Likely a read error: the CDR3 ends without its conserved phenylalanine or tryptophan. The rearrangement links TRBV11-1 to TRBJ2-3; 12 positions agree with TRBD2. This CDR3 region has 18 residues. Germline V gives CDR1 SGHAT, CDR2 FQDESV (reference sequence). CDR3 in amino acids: CASSSRTSGEKNPDMQYS. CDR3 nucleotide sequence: TGTGCCAGCAGCTCCCGGACTAGCGGGGAAAAGAACCCAGATATGCAGTATTCT.

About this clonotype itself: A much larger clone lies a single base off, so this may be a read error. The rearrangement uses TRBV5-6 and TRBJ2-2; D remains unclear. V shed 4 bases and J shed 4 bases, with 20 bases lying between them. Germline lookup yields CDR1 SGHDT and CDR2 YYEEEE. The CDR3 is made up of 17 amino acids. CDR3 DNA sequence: TGTGCCAGCAGCCACCTGGTTGGGCAGAGTCCCACCGGGGAGCTGTTTTTT. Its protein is CASSHLVGQSPTGELFF.

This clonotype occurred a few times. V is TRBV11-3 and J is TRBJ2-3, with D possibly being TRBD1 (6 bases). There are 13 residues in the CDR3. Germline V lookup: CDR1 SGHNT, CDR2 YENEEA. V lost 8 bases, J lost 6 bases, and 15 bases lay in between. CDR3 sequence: CASCAGGRDTQYF. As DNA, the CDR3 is TGTGCCAGCTGTGCTGGGGGCCGGGATACGCAGTATTTT.

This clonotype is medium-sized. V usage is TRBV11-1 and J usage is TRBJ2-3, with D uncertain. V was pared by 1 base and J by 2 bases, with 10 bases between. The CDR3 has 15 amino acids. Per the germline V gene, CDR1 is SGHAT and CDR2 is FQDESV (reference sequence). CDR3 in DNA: TGTGCCAGCAGCTTAGGTTTTCGGTCCACAGATACGCAGTATTTT. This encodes CASSLGFRSTDTQYF.

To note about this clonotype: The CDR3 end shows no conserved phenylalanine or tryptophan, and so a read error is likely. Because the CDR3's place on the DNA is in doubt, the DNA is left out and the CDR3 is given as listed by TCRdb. The CDR3 protein is CAIRHLQDQPQQL. The rearrangement joins TRBV6-1 to TRBJ1-5. Per germline, CDR1 MNHNS and CDR2 SASEGT. The CDR3 has 13 residues if both end residues are counted.

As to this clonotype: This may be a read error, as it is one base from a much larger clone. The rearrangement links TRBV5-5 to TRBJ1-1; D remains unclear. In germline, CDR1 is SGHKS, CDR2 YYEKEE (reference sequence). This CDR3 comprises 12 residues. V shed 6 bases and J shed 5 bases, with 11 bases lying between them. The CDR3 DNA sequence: TGTGCCAGCACCCCAGTCAGAACTGAAGCTTTCTTT. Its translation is CASTPVRTEAFF.

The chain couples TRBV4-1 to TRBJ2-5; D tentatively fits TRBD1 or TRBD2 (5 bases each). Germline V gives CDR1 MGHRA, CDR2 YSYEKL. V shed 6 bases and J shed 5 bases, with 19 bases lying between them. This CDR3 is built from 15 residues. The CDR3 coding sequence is TGCGCCAGCAGGCATGATCGTGACGGGGCCGAGACCCAGTACTTC. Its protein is CASRHDRDGAETQYF.

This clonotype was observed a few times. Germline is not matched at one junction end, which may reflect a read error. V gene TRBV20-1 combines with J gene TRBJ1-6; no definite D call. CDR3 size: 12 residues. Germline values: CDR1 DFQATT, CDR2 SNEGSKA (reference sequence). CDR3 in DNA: TGCAGTGCTAGTTTACAAGGGTTACCCTTCCATTTT. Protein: CSASLQGLPFHF.

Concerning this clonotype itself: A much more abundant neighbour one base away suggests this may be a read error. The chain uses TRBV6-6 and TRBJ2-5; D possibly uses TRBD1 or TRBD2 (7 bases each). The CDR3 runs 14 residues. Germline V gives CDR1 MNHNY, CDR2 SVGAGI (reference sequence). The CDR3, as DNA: TGTGCCAGCAGCACCCCAGGGGGGGGGGAGACCCGGTACTTC. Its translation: CASSTPGGGETRYF.

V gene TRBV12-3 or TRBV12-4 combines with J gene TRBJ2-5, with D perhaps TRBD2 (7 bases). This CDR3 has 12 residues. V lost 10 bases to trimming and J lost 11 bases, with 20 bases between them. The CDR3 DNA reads TGTGCCAACAGAGAGGGGGGGGCGACTCAGTACTTC. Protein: CANREGGATQYF.

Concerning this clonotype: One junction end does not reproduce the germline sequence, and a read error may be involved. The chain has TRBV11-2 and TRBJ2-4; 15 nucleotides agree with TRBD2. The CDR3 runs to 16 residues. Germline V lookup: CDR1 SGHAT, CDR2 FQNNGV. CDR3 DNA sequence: TGTGTCAGCAACCCGGGGACTAGCGGGGGGAAGGACATTCAGTACTTC. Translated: CVSNPGTSGGKDIQYF.